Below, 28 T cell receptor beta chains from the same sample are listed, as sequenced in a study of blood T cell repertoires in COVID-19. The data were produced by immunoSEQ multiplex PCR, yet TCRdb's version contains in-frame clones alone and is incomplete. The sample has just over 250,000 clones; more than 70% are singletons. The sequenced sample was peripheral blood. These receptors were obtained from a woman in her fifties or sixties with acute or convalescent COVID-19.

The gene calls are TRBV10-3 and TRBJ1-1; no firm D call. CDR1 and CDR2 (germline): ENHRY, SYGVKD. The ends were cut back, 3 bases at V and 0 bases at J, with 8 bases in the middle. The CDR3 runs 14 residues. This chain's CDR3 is CAISDSGMNTEAFF. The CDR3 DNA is TGTGCCATCAGTGATTCGGGGATGAACACTGAAGCTTTCTTT.

The CDR3 spells CSVGTSGSTDTQYF. DNA for the CDR3: TGCAGCGTTGGGACTAGCGGAAGCACAGATACGCAGTATTTT. The chain is built from TRBV29-1 and TRBJ2-3; 10 bases fit TRBD2. The CDR3 runs 14 residues. Germline V gives CDR1 SQVTM, CDR2 ANQGSEA. V was pared by 4 bases and J by 0 bases, with 1 base of the junction left unmatched.

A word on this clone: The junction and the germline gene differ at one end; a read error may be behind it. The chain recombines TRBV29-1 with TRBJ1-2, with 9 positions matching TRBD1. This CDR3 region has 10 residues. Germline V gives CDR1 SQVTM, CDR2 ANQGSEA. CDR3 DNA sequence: TGCAGCGTTGAAGAGGGACAGGGACTTTTC. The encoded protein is CSVEEGQGLF.

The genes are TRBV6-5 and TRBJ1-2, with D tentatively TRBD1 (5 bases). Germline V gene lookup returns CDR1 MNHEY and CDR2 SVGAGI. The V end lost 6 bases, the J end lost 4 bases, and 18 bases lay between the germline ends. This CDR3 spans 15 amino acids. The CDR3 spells CASSRTGGEGYGYTF. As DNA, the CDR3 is TGTGCCAGCAGCCGCACGGGAGGGGAGGGCTATGGCTACACCTTC.

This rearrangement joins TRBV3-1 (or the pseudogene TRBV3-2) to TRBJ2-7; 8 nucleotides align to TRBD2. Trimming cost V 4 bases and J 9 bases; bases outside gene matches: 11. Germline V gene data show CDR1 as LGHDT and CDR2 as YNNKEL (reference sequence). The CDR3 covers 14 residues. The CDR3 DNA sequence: TGTGCCAGCAGCCGAGGGTCAGCGGGAGCCGGGCAGTACTTC. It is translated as CASSRGSAGAGQYF.

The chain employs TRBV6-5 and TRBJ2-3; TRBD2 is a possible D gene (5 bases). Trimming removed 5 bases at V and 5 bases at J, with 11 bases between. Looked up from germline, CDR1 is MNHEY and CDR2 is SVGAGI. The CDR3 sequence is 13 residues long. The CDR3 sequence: CASSPLVGDTQYF. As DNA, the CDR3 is TGTGCCAGCAGTCCACTAGTGGGAGATACGCAGTATTTT.

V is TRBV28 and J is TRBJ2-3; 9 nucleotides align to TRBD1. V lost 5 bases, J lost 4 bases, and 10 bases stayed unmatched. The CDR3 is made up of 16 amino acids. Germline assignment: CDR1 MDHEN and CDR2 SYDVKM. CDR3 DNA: TGTGCCAGCAGTCGTACCGGGACAGGGTTGTCAGATACGCAGTATTTT. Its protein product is CASSRTGTGLSDTQYF.

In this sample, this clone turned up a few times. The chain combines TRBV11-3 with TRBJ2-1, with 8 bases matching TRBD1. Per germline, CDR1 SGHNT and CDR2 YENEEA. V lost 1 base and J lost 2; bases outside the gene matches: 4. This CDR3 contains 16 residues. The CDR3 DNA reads TGTGCCAGCAGCTTAGCGCGGGACAGGCCCTACAATGAGCAGTTCTTC. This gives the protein CASSLARDRPYNEQFF.

CDR3 nucleotide sequence: TGTGCCAGCAGTTTAACCTACGAGCAGTACTTC. Amino acid sequence: CASSLTYEQYF. This chain uses TRBV6-2 or TRBV6-3 with TRBJ2-7; D not resolved. This CDR3 is built from 11 residues. The V gene lost 4 bases and the J gene lost 2 bases, with 3 bases spanning the gap. Per germline, CDR1 MNHEY and CDR2 SVGEGT.

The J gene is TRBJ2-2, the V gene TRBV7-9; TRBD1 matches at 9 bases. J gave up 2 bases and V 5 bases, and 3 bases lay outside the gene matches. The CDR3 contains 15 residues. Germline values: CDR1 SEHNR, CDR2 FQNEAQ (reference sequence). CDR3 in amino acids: CASSRTGANTGELFF. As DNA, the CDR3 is TGTGCCAGCAGCCGGACAGGGGCAAACACCGGGGAGCTGTTTTTT. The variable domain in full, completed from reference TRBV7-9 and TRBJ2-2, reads DTGVSQNPRHKITKRGQNVTFRCDPISEHNRLYWYRQTLGQGPEFLTYFQNEAQLEKSRLLSDRFSAERPKGSFSTLEIQRTEQGDSAMYLCASSRTGANTGELFFGEGSRLTVL.

For the CDR3, the DNA is TGTGCCAGCAGTTTAAGTGCGGGTTTTTTGAACACTGAAGCTTTCTTT. Amino acids: CASSLSAGFLNTEAFF. The rearrangement uses TRBV27 and TRBJ1-1, with D hard to call. The CDR3 has 16 amino acids. Looked up from germline, CDR1 is MNHEY and CDR2 is SMNVEV (reference sequence). V was pared by 2 bases and J by 0 bases, with 13 bases between.

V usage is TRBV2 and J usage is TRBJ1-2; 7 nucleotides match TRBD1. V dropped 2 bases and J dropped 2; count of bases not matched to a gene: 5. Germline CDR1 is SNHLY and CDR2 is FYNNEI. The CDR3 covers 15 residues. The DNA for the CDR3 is TGTGCCAGCAGTGAAACAGAGACAGGGAACTATGGCTACACCTTC. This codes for CASSETETGNYGYTF.

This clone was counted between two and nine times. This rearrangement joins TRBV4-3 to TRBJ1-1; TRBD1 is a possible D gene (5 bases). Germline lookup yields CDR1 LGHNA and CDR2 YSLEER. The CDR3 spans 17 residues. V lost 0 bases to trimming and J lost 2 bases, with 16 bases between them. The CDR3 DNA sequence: TGCGCCAGCAGCCAAGATAGGAGGGGTTCCATCAACACTGAAGCTTTCTTT. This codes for CASSQDRRGSINTEAFF.

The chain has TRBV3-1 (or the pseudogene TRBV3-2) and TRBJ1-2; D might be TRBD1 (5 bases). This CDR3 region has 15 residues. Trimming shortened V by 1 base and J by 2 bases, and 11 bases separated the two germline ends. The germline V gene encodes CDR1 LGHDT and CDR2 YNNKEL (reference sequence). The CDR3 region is CASSQGQGGNYGYTF. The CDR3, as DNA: TGTGCCAGCAGCCAAGGTCAGGGAGGCAACTATGGCTACACCTTC.

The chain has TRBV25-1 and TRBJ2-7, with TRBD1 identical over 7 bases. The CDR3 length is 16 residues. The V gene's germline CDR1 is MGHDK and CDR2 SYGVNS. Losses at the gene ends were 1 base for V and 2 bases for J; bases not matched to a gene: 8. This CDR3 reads CASSESPGQRTYEQYF. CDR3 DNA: TGTGCCAGCAGTGAATCGCCGGGACAGCGAACCTACGAGCAGTACTTC.

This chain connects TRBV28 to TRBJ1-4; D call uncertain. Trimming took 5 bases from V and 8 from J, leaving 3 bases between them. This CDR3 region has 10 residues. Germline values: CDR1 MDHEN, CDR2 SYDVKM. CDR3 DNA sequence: TGTGCCAGCAGTAGCGAAAAACTGTTTTTT. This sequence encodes CASSSEKLFF.

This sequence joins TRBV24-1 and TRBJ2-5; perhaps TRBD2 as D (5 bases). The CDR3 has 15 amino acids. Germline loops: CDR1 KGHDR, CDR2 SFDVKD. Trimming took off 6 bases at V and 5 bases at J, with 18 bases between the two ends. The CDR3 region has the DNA TGTGCCACCAGTTCCTTCTCTAGCATGGTGGAGACCCAGTACTTC. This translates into CATSSFSSMVETQYF.

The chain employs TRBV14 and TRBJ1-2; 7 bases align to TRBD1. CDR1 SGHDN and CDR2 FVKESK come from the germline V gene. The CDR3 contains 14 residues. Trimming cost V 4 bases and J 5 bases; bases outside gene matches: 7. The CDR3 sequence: CASSPTQGWYGYTF. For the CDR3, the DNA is TGTGCCAGCAGCCCGACACAGGGGTGGTATGGCTACACCTTC.

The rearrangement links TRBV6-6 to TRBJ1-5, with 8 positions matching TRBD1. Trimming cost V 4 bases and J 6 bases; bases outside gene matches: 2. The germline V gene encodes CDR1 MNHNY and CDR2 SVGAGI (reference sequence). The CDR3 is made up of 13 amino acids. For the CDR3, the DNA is TGTGCCAGCAGTTCCCAGGGGGCTCAGCCCCAGCATTTT. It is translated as CASSSQGAQPQHF.

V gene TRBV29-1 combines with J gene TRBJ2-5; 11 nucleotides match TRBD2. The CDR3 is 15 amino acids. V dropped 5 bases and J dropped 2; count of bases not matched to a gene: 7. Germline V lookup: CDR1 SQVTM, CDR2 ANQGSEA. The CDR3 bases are TGCAGCGTTTCACCCGGGACTAGCGGACAAGAGACCCAGTACTTC. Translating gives CSVSPGTSGQETQYF.

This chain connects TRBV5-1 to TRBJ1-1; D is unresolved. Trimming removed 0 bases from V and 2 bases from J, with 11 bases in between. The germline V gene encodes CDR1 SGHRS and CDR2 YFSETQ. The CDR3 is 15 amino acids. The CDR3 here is CASSLVVGPNTEAFF. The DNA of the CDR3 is TGCGCCAGCAGCTTGGTGGTGGGCCCAAACACTGAAGCTTTCTTT.

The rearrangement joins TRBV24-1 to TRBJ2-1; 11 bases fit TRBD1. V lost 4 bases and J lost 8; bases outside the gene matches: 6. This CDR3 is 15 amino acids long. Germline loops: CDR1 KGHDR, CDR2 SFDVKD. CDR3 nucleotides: TGTGCCACCAGTGACAGAGGGACAGGGGGGTATGAGCAGTTCTTC. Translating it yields CATSDRGTGGYEQFF.

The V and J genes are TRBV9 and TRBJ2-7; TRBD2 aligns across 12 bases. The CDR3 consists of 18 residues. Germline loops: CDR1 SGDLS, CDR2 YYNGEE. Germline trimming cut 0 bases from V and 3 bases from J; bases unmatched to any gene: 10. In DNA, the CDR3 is TGTGCCAGCAGCGTAGCGACCTCGGCTAGCGGGGGGGGCTACGAGCAGTACTTC. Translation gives CASSVATSASGGGYEQYF.

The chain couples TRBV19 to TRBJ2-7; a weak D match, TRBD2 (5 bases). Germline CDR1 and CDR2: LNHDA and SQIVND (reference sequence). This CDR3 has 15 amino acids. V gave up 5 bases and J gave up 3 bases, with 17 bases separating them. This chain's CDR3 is CASSSRSGRYYEQYF. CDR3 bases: TGTGCCAGTAGTTCACGGAGCGGTAGATACTACGAGCAGTACTTC.

The CDR3 DNA is TGTGCCAGCAGTCAAAAGCGCGACATAGCGGGAGTTCTTCCCGGGGAGCTGTTTTTT. Protein product: CASSQKRDIAGVLPGELFF. V gene TRBV7-9 combines with J gene TRBJ2-2, with 9 bases that match TRBD2. V lost 6 bases to trimming and J lost 6 bases; unmatched junction nucleotides: 20. Germline CDR1 is SEHNR and CDR2 is FQNEAQ (reference sequence). This CDR3 is built from 19 residues.

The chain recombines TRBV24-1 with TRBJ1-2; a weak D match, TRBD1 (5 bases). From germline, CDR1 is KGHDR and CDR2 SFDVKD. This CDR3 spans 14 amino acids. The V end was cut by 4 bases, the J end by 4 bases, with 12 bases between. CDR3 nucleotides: TGTGCCACCAGTGACGCCGGGACTTCCTATGGCTACACCTTC. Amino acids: CATSDAGTSYGYTF.

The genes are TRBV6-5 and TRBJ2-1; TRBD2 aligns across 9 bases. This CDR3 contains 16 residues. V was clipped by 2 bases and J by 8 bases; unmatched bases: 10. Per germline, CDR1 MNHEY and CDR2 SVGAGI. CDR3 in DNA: TGTGCCAGCAGTTACCCCTCTGGTCTAGCGGGATATGAGCAGTTCTTC. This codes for CASSYPSGLAGYEQFF.

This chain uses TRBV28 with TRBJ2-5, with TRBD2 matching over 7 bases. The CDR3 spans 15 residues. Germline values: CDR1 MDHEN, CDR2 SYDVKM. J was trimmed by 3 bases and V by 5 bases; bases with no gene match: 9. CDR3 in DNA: TGTGCCAGCAGTGCCCTGGCGGGGGTTAAAGAGACCCAGTACTTC. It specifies CASSALAGVKETQYF. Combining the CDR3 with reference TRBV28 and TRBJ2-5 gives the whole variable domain DVKVTQSSRYLVKRTGEKVFLECVQDMDHENMFWYRQDPGLGLRLIYFSYDVKMKEKGDIPEGYSVSREKKERFSLILESASTNQTSMYLCASSALAGVKETQYFGPGTRLLVL.